The 13 T cell receptor beta chains reported below all come from one sample, sequenced in a study of Graves' ophthalmopathy and Graves' hyperthyroidism. As the template, RNA transcripts were used to amplify TCR beta CDR3 regions. Investigators did first-round RT-PCR with HTBI primers, then second-round multiplex PCR. TCRdb processed the multiplex PCR reads anew with MiXCR; each CDR3 protein has one entry. The data contain around 1.1 million distinct CDR3 sequences, about 35% of them singletons. The specimen sequenced was peripheral blood or thyroid tissue (not recorded which). These receptors were taken from an adult man with Graves' hyperthyroidism.

The chain uses TRBV10-3 and TRBJ1-2, with 8 bases lining up with TRBD1. The CDR3 consists of 14 residues. V lost 3 bases to trimming and J lost 4 bases; unmatched junction nucleotides: 4. Germline V gives CDR1 ENHRY, CDR2 SYGVKD. The CDR3 region has the DNA TGTGCCATCAGTGACACAGGGGGTTTCTATGGCTACACCTTC. It is translated as CAISDTGGFYGYTF.

The chain recombines TRBV7-9 with TRBJ2-7, with TRBD1 identical over 8 bases. Germline CDR1 and CDR2: SEHNR and FQNEAQ (reference sequence). V lost 1 base and J lost 8; bases outside the gene matches: 13. CDR3 size: 16 residues. CDR3 amino acids: CASSLGSRTGTPQQYF. The CDR3 coding sequence is TGTGCCAGCAGCTTAGGATCCAGGACAGGGACTCCACAGCAGTACTTC.

This clonotype was recorded a few times. The chain recombines TRBV9 with TRBJ2-5, with 10 bases that match TRBD1. V trimming: 4 bases; J trimming: 7 bases; junction bases outside the gene matches: 10. Germline CDR1 reads SGDLS; CDR2 reads YYNGEE. The CDR3 is made up of 15 amino acids. The DNA for the CDR3 is TGTGCCAGCAGCCAAGGGACAGGGGACGTTCGGACCCAGTACTTC. Protein: CASSQGTGDVRTQYF.

This chain links TRBV7-2 with TRBJ2-3; no definite D call. The ends were cut back, 0 bases at V and 6 bases at J, with 7 bases in the middle. This CDR3 is 13 amino acids long. Germline V gene sequence: CDR1 SGHTA, CDR2 FQGNSA. CDR3 amino acids: CASSLAPEDTQYF. DNA for the CDR3: TGTGCCAGCAGCTTAGCTCCCGAGGATACGCAGTATTTT.

This clonotype has at least ten counts. The genes are TRBV29-1 and TRBJ2-7; D uncertain. Germline V gives CDR1 SQVTM, CDR2 ANQGSEA. V gave up 6 bases and J gave up 1 base, with 13 bases separating them. CDR3 size: 13 residues. The CDR3 protein is CSVLPGRSYEQYF. CDR3 DNA sequence: TGCAGCGTCTTGCCCGGCAGATCCTACGAGCAGTACTTC.

About this clonotype itself: The DNA is left out, because the CDR3 cannot be placed on it with certainty; the CDR3 is given as TCRdb lists it. V and J are TRBV15 and TRBJ1-5. The CDR3 spans 10 residues, counting both ends. Per germline, CDR1 LNHNV and CDR2 YYDKDF (reference sequence). The CDR3 sequence is CATSDLRQHF.

There are many counts of this clonotype. This sequence joins TRBV7-8 and TRBJ1-5, with 7 positions matching TRBD1. The CDR3 has 15 residues. V lost 2 bases and J lost 5; bases outside the gene matches: 6. Germline loops: CDR1 SGHVS, CDR2 FQNEAQ. This CDR3 is CASSLRQGTDQPQHF. For the CDR3, the DNA is TGTGCCAGCAGCTTAAGACAGGGTACGGATCAGCCCCAGCATTTT.

The rearrangement links TRBV11-2 to TRBJ1-5; 10 bases are shared with TRBD1. The junction had 9 bases not matched to a gene; V was cut back by 6 bases and J by 7 bases. CDR3 length: 15 residues. Germline V CDR1 and CDR2: SGHAT, FQNNGV. The CDR3 DNA sequence: TGTGCCAGCAGGTCTGGGACAGGGGTTTCCCAGCCCCAGCATTTT. Protein: CASRSGTGVSQPQHF.

This clonotype was recorded at least ten times. The genes are TRBV24-1 and TRBJ2-5; 7 bases match TRBD2. Per germline, CDR1 KGHDR and CDR2 SFDVKD. V shed 7 bases, J shed 5 bases, and the junction held 9 bases outside the gene matches. The CDR3 is 14 amino acids. CDR3 protein: CATSRDREVETQYF. CDR3 bases: TGTGCCACCAGCCGGGACCGGGAGGTTGAGACCCAGTACTTC.

This clonotype was seen repeatedly, ten times or more. V is TRBV29-1 and J is TRBJ2-7; D is undetermined. The germline CDR1 and CDR2 sequences are SQVTM and ANQGSEA. CDR3 size: 13 residues. Trimming cost V 2 bases and J 0 bases, with 8 bases left between them. The chain's CDR3 is CSVEIGLSYEQYF. CDR3 DNA: TGCAGCGTTGAAATAGGGCTCTCCTACGAGCAGTACTTC.

In the case of this clonotype: Mismatch with germline at one junction end may stem from a read error. The chain has TRBV10-2 and TRBJ1-2; D uncertain. CDR1 and CDR2 from the germline V gene are WSHSY and SAAADI. CDR3 length equals 16 residues. CDR3 in DNA: TGTGCCAGCAGTTTATCGTGGGCCCGGTCGGTTTACGGCTACACCTTC. This codes for CASSLSWARSVYGYTF.

This chain connects TRBV6-5 to TRBJ2-6, with 7 positions matching TRBD1. The CDR3 contains 18 residues. Germline lookup yields CDR1 MNHEY and CDR2 SVGAGI. V was clipped by 2 bases and J by 3 bases; unmatched bases: 10. The CDR3 DNA is TGTGCCAGCAGTTACGCCGACAGGGTAGCGTTTGGGGCCAACGTCCTGACTTTC. Protein sequence: CASSYADRVAFGANVLTF.

A word on this clonotype: The junction differs from germline at one of its ends, possibly a read error. DNA for the CDR3: TGTGCCAGCAGTTCTCCTACTCTTAGCGGGAGGGCTCGAACCGGGGAGCTGTTTTTT. This codes for CASSSPTLSGRARTGELFF. The J gene is TRBJ2-2, the V gene TRBV10-3, with 11 bases that match TRBD2. The CDR3 extends over 19 amino acids. Germline lookup yields CDR1 ENHRY and CDR2 SYGVKD.